The T cell receptor beta chain described here comes from a study of blood T cell repertoires in COVID-19. The V gene lost 2 bases and the J gene lost 3 bases, with 13 bases spanning the gap. The V gene's germline CDR1 is MDHEN and CDR2 SYDVKM. CDR3 length: 16 residues. The method was immunoSEQ multiplex PCR; TCRdb's version includes in-frame clones alone and lacks a portion of them. The data show 500,000 or so clones, around 87% seen once. Sequencing used PBMCs or T cells enriched from blood (not recorded which). The V gene is TRBV28, the J gene TRBJ2-2, with D perhaps TRBD1 (6 bases). This TCR came from a woman under 30 who had recovered from COVID-19. In nucleotides, the CDR3 is TGTGCCAGCAGTTTAACTCAGGGGCTTTACACCGGGGAGCTGTTTTTT. This sequence encodes CASSLTQGLYTGELFF.